The rows below give T cell receptor beta chains drawn from one sample of a study of chemoradiotherapy in HPV16-positive cancers. Profiling relied on immunoSEQ multiplex PCR, and the TCRdb table lists in-frame clones only, not all of them. This sample yields about 5,400 clones, of which around 89% are seen a single time; about 1.9% belongs to the top ten. This sample comprised blood, obtained from a patient who underwent chemoradiotherapy. These receptors were collected from a human donor with HPV-associated anogenital cancer. Both conserved end residues are part of each CDR3. Fields, in order: CDR3 DNA, CDR3 protein, D gene, V gene, J gene, clone size. A D gene is named only where the DNA matches it firmly. Rows give clone size only sometimes, using once, few, many, or a class for an expanded clone.

TGTGCCAGCAGTTTCTGGGCGAACACTGAAGCTTTCTTT	CASSFWANTEAFF	NA	TRBV27	TRBJ1-1	NA
TGTGCCTGGAGCCCGGGACAGGGGGGTGTGGGGTCCTACAATGAGCAGTTCTTC	CAWSPGQGGVGSYNEQFF	TRBD1	TRBV30	TRBJ2-1	NA
TGTGCCAGCAGCGGGCAAGCTAGCGGGTACAATGAGCAGTTCTTC	CASSGQASGYNEQFF	TRBD2	TRBV9	TRBJ2-1	NA
TGTGCCAGTAGTATACCCGCTAGCGGGGGGGCTCGGGATACGCAGTATTTT	CASSIPASGGARDTQYF	TRBD2	TRBV19	TRBJ2-3	NA
TGTGCCAGCTCACCTAAAGACATCGGGGAGCTGTTTTTT	CASSPKDIGELFF	NA	TRBV18	TRBJ2-2	NA
TGTGCCAGCAGCTTAGGGGGACAGGGAGACTATGGCTACACCTTC	CASSLGGQGDYGYTF	TRBD1	TRBV11-2	TRBJ1-2	NA
TGCAGCGTTGAACTACTGCCGGACAGGGCAGAGTCACCCCTCCACTTT	CSVELLPDRAESPLHF	TRBD1	TRBV29-1	TRBJ1-6	few
TGCAGCTTTAGGACAGGGTCTAATGAAAAACTGTTTTTT	CSFRTGSNEKLFF	TRBD1	TRBV29-1	TRBJ1-4	NA
TGTGCCAGCAGTGGGTCCAGAGGTACACCTAGGGAAAAACTGTTTTTT	CASSGSRGTPREKLFF	NA	TRBV25-1	TRBJ1-4	NA
TGTGCCAGCAGTCCATTTAGCGGGGGACGTCATGAGCAGTTCTTC	CASSPFSGGRHEQFF	TRBD2	TRBV7-2	TRBJ2-1	NA
TGCGCCAGCAGCCCGGGACAGAGATACAATGAGCAGTTCTTC	CASSPGQRYNEQFF	TRBD1	TRBV5-1	TRBJ2-1	NA
TGTGCCAGCAGCCGGACAGGGGAGCCCAAAAACATTCAGTACTTC	CASSRTGEPKNIQYF	TRBD1	TRBV7-2	TRBJ2-4	NA
TGCGCCAGCAGTGAGACCAGGGTAGAAAGTTTGGATGGCTACACCTTC	CASSETRVESLDGYTF	NA	TRBV10-2	TRBJ1-2	few
TGTGCCAGCAGCCCCACGGTAAAAAATGAGCAGTTCTTC	CASSPTVKNEQFF	NA	TRBV7-2	TRBJ2-1	NA
TGTGCCAGAAGCTTTTCCGGGCGTTCCTCCTACGAGCAGTACTTC	CARSFSGRSSYEQYF	NA	TRBV5-3	TRBJ2-7	NA
TGTGCCAGCAGTTTCCCTCCCCGGGGGGGCTCCTACAATGAGCAGTTCTTC	CASSFPPRGGSYNEQFF	TRBD2	TRBV27	TRBJ2-1	few
TGTGCCAGCAGCTTACCCGGGCTAGTTCAAGAGACCCAGTACTTC	CASSLPGLVQETQYF	NA	TRBV7-9	TRBJ2-5	NA
TGTGCCTGGAGTTCAGGGACAGGGAGAGGCGAGCAGTACTTC	CAWSSGTGRGEQYF	TRBD1	TRBV30	TRBJ2-7	NA
TGTGCCAGCAGCTGGCAGGGGGCGCGCCGGGGGCCGAAAAGGTCACCCCTCCACTTT	CASSWQGARRGPKRSPLHF	TRBD1	TRBV5-4	TRBJ1-6	NA
TGTGCCAGCAGCTTAGACAGGACCGATCAGCCCCAGCATTTT	CASSLDRTDQPQHF	NA	TRBV7-8	TRBJ1-5	NA
TGTGCCACCAGCAGCCGGTCAGGGCTCTCCTACAATGAGCAGTTCTTC	CATSSRSGLSYNEQFF	NA	TRBV15	TRBJ2-1	NA
TGTGCCAGCAGCCCCGGACAGGGGGATTGGGGCTACACCTTC	CASSPGQGDWGYTF	TRBD1	TRBV7-9	TRBJ1-2	NA
TGTGCCAGCAGCCTGGGACAGCCTAATTCACCCCTCCACTTT	CASSLGQPNSPLHF	TRBD1	TRBV11-3	TRBJ1-6	NA
TGCGCCAGCAGCCCGGGGTCCATTAGTGAGACCCAGTACTTC	CASSPGSISETQYF	NA	TRBV5-1	TRBJ2-5	NA
TGTGCCAGCTCCCTAGACAGGGGGCGAACTAATGAAAAACTGTTTTTT	CASSLDRGRTNEKLFF	TRBD1	TRBV18	TRBJ1-4	NA
TGTGCCAGCAGTGCGGCGGGAGGTCCCTACAATGAGCAGTTCTTC	CASSAAGGPYNEQFF	TRBD2	TRBV2	TRBJ2-1	NA
TGTGCCACCAGCAGAGGTAGTGGGGATGCCGGGGAGCTGTTTTTT	CATSRGSGDAGELFF	NA	TRBV15	TRBJ2-2	NA
TGTGCCAGCAGTGAACGTGTTGGGGGATTGTACGAGCAGTACTTC	CASSERVGGLYEQYF	NA	TRBV6-1	TRBJ2-7	NA
TGTGCCTGGAGTGTACTAATGCCCGAGCAGTTCTTC	CAWSVLMPEQFF	NA	TRBV30	TRBJ2-1	NA
TGTGCCAGCGATGTAAGGGACATAGCGGGGGGCCTACCCTACGAGCAGTACTTC	CASDVRDIAGGLPYEQYF	TRBD2	TRBV9	TRBJ2-7	NA
TGTGCCAGCAGGTCGCTACAGGGGCTGAACACTGAAGCTTTCTTT	CASRSLQGLNTEAFF	TRBD1	TRBV5-4	TRBJ1-1	NA
TGTGCCTTCAAACTAGCGGGAGGGCGAGAGACCCAGTACTTC	CAFKLAGGRETQYF	TRBD2	TRBV30	TRBJ2-5	NA
TGTGCCAGTAGTACCACCCAGGCCCGTACGCAGTATTTT	CASSTTQARTQYF	NA	TRBV19	TRBJ2-3	NA
TGTGCCAGCAGCTTTAGAGGGGATAATTCACCCCTCCACTTT	CASSFRGDNSPLHF	NA	TRBV11-3	TRBJ1-6	NA
TGTGCCAGTAGTATTGAACTCCTTCCTACTCTCTTCCACACTGAAGCTTTCTTT	CASSIELLPTLFHTEAFF	NA	TRBV19	TRBJ1-1	few
TGTGCCAGAAGACCTAGGACCGGGGAGCTGTTTTTT	CARRPRTGELFF	NA	TRBV5-3	TRBJ2-2	NA
TGCGCCAGCAGCCAACCGACTAGCGGAAGAAGAAAGAATGAGCAGTTCTTC	CASSQPTSGRRKNEQFF	TRBD2	TRBV4-1	TRBJ2-1	NA
TGTGCCAGCAGCGAATGGGTGAACACTGAAGCTTTCTTT	CASSEWVNTEAFF	NA	TRBV9	TRBJ1-1	once
TGCGCCAGCAGCCACTCACCTCTCCGGATCAGGGGGGAGAACACTGAAGCTTTCTTT	CASSHSPLRIRGENTEAFF	TRBD1	TRBV4-1	TRBJ1-1	few
TGTGCCAGCAGCTTTCAAGGGACCGCGGTCGAGCAGTACTTC	CASSFQGTAVEQYF	NA	TRBV7-9	TRBJ2-7	NA
TGCAGCGTTGAAGAAGGAACTAGCGGCTACAATGAGCAGTTCTTC	CSVEEGTSGYNEQFF	TRBD2	TRBV29-1	TRBJ2-1	NA
TGTGCCACTAGTCAGGGATCTCATCAGCCCCAGCATTTT	CATSQGSHQPQHF	NA	TRBV19	TRBJ1-5	once
TGTGCCAGCAGCTTAGATGAAACTCGGGGGGGTTATGAAAAACTGTTTTTT	CASSLDETRGGYEKLFF	NA	TRBV11-2	TRBJ1-4	NA
TGTGCCAGCAGTCCGGAACCACCTAGCGGGGGCCGATACAATGAGCAGTTCTTC	CASSPEPPSGGRYNEQFF	TRBD2	TRBV27	TRBJ2-1	NA
TGTGCCAGTACCGCCGCCGGGACCCGAGGGGCGAACACTGAAGCTTTCTTT	CASTAAGTRGANTEAFF	NA	TRBV19	TRBJ1-1	NA
TGTGCCTGGAAGGGGGGGACAGGGGACTCTGGAAACACCATATATTTT	CAWKGGTGDSGNTIYF	TRBD1	TRBV30	TRBJ1-3	NA
TGTGCCAGCAGCTTAGATCCAGGGGCTGAGCAGTTCTTC	CASSLDPGAEQFF	NA	TRBV11-2	TRBJ2-1	once
TGTGCCAGCAGCGTAGTGGGTCTGGGGGAGGGCCCCGGGGAGCTGTTTTTT	CASSVVGLGEGPGELFF	TRBD2	TRBV9	TRBJ2-2	NA
TGCGCCAGCAGTGGCGGGCCTTTGTACAATGAGCAGTTCTTC	CASSGGPLYNEQFF	NA	TRBV5-1	TRBJ2-1	NA
TGTGCCAGCAGTTACGAAAGCCCTGGAAGTTACGAGCAGTACTTC	CASSYESPGSYEQYF	NA	TRBV6-5	TRBJ2-7	NA
TGTGCCAGCAGCTGGACCGGGCGGGGGAGCACAGATACGCAGTATTTT	CASSWTGRGSTDTQYF	TRBD2	TRBV5-5	TRBJ2-3	NA
TGTGCCAGCAGCGTTCTCCTGGGACTAGCGGGAGGGATCGGGGAGCTGTTTTTT	CASSVLLGLAGGIGELFF	TRBD2	TRBV9	TRBJ2-2	NA
TGTGCCAGCAGCTTAGGCGGGAGGTCCTACAATGAGCAGTTCTTC	CASSLGGRSYNEQFF	TRBD2	TRBV7-2	TRBJ2-1	NA